A single sample gave rise to the 14 T cell receptor beta chains below, sequenced in a study of PD-1 blockade in classical Hodgkin lymphoma (dated by TCRdb to about 2020). The method behind the library was the immunoSEQ multiplex PCR assay. Imported from immuneACCESS, the table was reduced by TCRdb to in-frame sequences with V and J called. These copies leave out some clones; in studies compared against another copy, an unresolved V gene accounts for under half, and the cause of the remainder is not known. Here the sample has around 90,000 clones; roughly 73% occur a single time. Clones ranked in the top ten supply around 8.9% of the sample. The time point label on this specimen signifies: cycle 4 day 1 (C4D1), after five to seven weeks of nivolumab. All trial patients had relapsed after autologous stem cell transplantation, with cohorts A, B and C differing in prior brentuximab vedotin exposure.

The material sequenced was peripheral blood mononuclear cells (PBMCs), taken before the fourth cycle of nivolumab. These TCRs come from a human donor with classical Hodgkin lymphoma.

The V call is TRBV28, the J call TRBJ2-5, with D maybe TRBD2 (5 bases). V shed 7 bases and J shed 2 bases, with 17 bases lying between them. The germline CDR1 and CDR2 sequences are MDHEN and SYDVKM. CDR3 length equals 15 residues. The CDR3 region is CASTPLNREQETQYF. The CDR3 nucleotides read TGTGCCAGCACCCCCCTAAACCGGGAACAAGAGACCCAGTACTTC.

The genes are TRBV10-3 and TRBJ2-1; the match to TRBD2 covers 7 bases. Germline-derived CDR1 and CDR2 are ENHRY and SYGVKD. This CDR3 spans 14 amino acids. The ends lost 3 bases at V and 9 bases at J; junction bases unmatched: 8. The CDR3 nucleotides are TGTGCCATCAGTGACTTTGCGGGAGTTTCTGAGCAGTTCTTC. Its translation is CAISDFAGVSEQFF.

The gene calls are TRBV28 and TRBJ1-3, with TRBD1 identical over 7 bases. Germline V CDR1 and CDR2: MDHEN, SYDVKM. The CDR3 has 15 residues. V lost 6 bases and J lost 0; bases outside the gene matches: 5. In nucleotides, the CDR3 is TGTGCCAGCAGGGAGGGGGCAGTCTCTGGAAACACCATATATTTT. Translating it yields CASREGAVSGNTIYF.

V usage is TRBV28 and J usage is TRBJ2-1, with unresolved D. V shed 8 bases and J shed 8 bases, with 7 bases lying between them. This CDR3 contains 10 residues. Germline loops: CDR1 MDHEN, CDR2 SYDVKM. CDR3 residues: CASQEYEQFF. The CDR3 DNA reads TGTGCCAGCCAAGAATATGAGCAGTTCTTC.

The gene calls are TRBV4-3 and TRBJ1-2, with 12 bases fitting TRBD1. The CDR3 consists of 17 residues. Unmatched junction bases numbered 9, after V lost 0 bases and J lost 7 bases. CDR1 is LGHNA, CDR2 YSLEER, per germline. CDR3 protein: CASSQDLGQGALAGYTF. Here the CDR3 DNA reads TGCGCCAGCAGCCAAGATTTGGGACAGGGGGCGCTTGCTGGCTACACCTTC.

The chain uses TRBV29-1 and TRBJ2-5; TRBD1 matches 8 bases. Trimming cost V 0 bases and J 5 bases; bases outside gene matches: 8. The germline CDR1 and CDR2 sequences are SQVTM and ANQGSEA. The CDR3 has 15 amino acids. CDR3 bases: TGCAGCGTTGAAGATGGGTCAGGGGGCCGCGAGACCCAGTACTTC. Translating it yields CSVEDGSGGRETQYF.

The CDR3, as DNA: TGCAGCGTTGTATCCGAGACAGATACCTACGAGCAGTACTTC. Amino acids: CSVVSETDTYEQYF. J is TRBJ2-7 and V is TRBV29-1, with a possible D match to TRBD1 (5 bases). The ends were cut back, 4 bases at V and 2 bases at J, with 15 bases in the middle. CDR1 is SQVTM, CDR2 ANQGSEA, per germline. The CDR3 is 14 amino acids.

The V and J genes are TRBV6-5 and TRBJ1-2; D gene ambiguous. Germline CDR1 reads MNHEY; CDR2 reads SVGAGI. Trimming took 5 bases from V and 2 from J, leaving 6 bases between them. The CDR3 consists of 12 residues. The CDR3 DNA reads TGTGCCAGCAGTGGCTGGAACTATGGCTACACCTTC. This encodes CASSGWNYGYTF.

This clone was recorded once. The chain has TRBV28 and TRBJ2-7, with D perhaps given as TRBD1 or TRBD2 (5 bases each). This CDR3 contains 15 residues. V was cut by 6 bases and J by 3 bases, with 18 bases left in between. Germline V gene lookup returns CDR1 MDHEN and CDR2 SYDVKM. CDR3 coding DNA: TGTGCCAGCAGCCCTCGGGGCAGAAATTACTACGAGCAGTACTTC. It yields the protein CASSPRGRNYYEQYF.

This chain links TRBV2 with TRBJ2-2; D is perhaps TRBD1 or TRBD2 (6 bases each). The germline V gene encodes CDR1 SNHLY and CDR2 FYNNEI. The CDR3 loop spans 18 amino acids. The germline V and J ends were trimmed by 1 base and 0 bases, with 15 bases remaining between them. The CDR3 loop is CASSEGARGAPNTGELFF. The CDR3 bases are TGTGCCAGCAGTGAAGGGGCAAGGGGGGCCCCGAACACCGGGGAGCTGTTTTTT.

This clone was detected only a few times. CDR3 amino acids: CASSPGTGGGYTF. The CDR3 DNA sequence: TGTGCCAGCTCACCCGGGACAGGGGGCGGCTACACCTTC. The genes are TRBV18 and TRBJ1-2; 12 nucleotides agree with TRBD1. V lost 3 bases and J lost 8; bases outside the gene matches: 1. CDR1 KGHSH and CDR2 LQKENI come from the germline V gene. This CDR3 has 13 residues.

V and J are TRBV28 and TRBJ1-1; maybe TRBD1 (5 bases). V gave up 6 bases and J gave up 3 bases, with 11 bases separating them. Germline CDR1 reads MDHEN; CDR2 reads SYDVKM. The CDR3 has 13 residues. The CDR3 loop reads CASRPGTDTEAFF. DNA of the CDR3: TGTGCCAGCAGACCTGGGACCGACACTGAAGCTTTCTTT.

The chain links TRBV5-1 to TRBJ2-2; no clear D. Trimming took off 0 bases at V and 5 bases at J, with 5 bases between the two ends. The CDR3 totals 13 residues. CDR1 SGHRS and CDR2 YFSETQ come from the germline V gene. CDR3 residues: CASSLVVTGELFF. The CDR3 bases are TGCGCCAGCAGCTTGGTTGTGACCGGGGAGCTGTTTTTT.

The chain links TRBV28 to TRBJ1-1; D perhaps matches TRBD1 (5 bases). V was shortened by 3 bases and J by 1 base, with 9 bases between the two germline ends. The CDR3 spans 14 residues. Germline V gives CDR1 MDHEN, CDR2 SYDVKM. The CDR3 loop is CASSLVGQNTEAFF. CDR3 bases: TGTGCCAGCAGTTTGGTGGGGCAGAACACTGAAGCTTTCTTT. The full variable domain, rest sourced from reference TRBV28 and TRBJ1-1, is DVKVTQSSRYLVKRTGEKVFLECVQDMDHENMFWYRQDPGLGLRLIYFSYDVKMKEKGDIPEGYSVSREKKERFSLILESASTNQTSMYLCASSLVGQNTEAFFGQGTRLTVV.